The source of this TCR beta chain is a study of shared T cell receptors in the human thymus. Germline V gene data show CDR1 as MNHEY and CDR2 as SMNVEV (reference sequence). This CDR3 comprises 18 residues. V was trimmed by 0 bases and J by 2 bases, leaving 20 bases between them. The repertoire was sequenced with immunoSEQ multiplex PCR; TCRdb's copy has only in-frame clones and lacks some. Of just under 550,000 clones detected, around 78% appear once; the ten largest clones hold around 0.012%. The data were also submitted as part of a second study, on human thymus T cells.

The chain has TRBV27 and TRBJ2-7; possibly TRBD1 for D (6 bases). Sequences were obtained from thymocytes. The sequence came from a boy under three years old with a congenital heart defect. The CDR3 is CASSLSSRTGLFPYEQYF. CDR3 nucleotides: TGTGCCAGCAGTTTATCCTCAAGAACAGGGCTCTTCCCCTACGAGCAGTACTTC.